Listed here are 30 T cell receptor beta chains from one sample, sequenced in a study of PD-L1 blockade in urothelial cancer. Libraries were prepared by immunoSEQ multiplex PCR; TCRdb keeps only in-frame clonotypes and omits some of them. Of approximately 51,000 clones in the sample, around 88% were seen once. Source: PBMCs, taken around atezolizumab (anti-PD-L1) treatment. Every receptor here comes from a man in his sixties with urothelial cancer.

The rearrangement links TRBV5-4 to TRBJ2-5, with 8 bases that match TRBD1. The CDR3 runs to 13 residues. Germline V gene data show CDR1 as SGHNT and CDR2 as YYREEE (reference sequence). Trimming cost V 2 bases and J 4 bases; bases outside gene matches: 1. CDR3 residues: CASSLQGVETQYF. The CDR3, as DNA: TGTGCCAGCAGCTTACAGGGGGTAGAGACCCAGTACTTC.

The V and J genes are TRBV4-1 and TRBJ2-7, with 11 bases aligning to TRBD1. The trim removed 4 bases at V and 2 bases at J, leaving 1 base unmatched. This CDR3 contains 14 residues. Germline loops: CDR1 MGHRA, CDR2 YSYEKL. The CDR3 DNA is TGCGCCAGCAGCCGGGACAGGGGGGCCTACGAGCAGTACTTC. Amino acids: CASSRDRGAYEQYF.

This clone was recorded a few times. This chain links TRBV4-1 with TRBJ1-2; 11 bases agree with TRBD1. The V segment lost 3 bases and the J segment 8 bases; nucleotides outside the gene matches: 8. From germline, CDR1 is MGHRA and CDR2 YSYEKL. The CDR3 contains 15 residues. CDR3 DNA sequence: TGCGCCAGCAGCCAGGGAGGACAGGGGGCGCGCGGCTACACCTTC. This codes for CASSQGGQGARGYTF.

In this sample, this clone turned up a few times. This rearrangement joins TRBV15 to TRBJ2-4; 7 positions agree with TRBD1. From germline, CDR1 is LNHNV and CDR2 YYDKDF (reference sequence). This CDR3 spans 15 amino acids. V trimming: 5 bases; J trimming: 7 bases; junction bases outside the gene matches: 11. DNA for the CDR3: TGTGCCACCAGCTCCGACAGCGCCAGGGGGAACATTCAGTACTTC. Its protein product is CATSSDSARGNIQYF. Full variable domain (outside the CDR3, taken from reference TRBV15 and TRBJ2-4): DAMVIQNPRYQVTQFGKPVTLSCSQTLNHNVMYWYQQKSSQAPKLLFHYYDKDFNNEADTPDNFQSRRPNTSFCFLDIRSPGLGDTAMYLCATSSDSARGNIQYFGAGTRLSVL.

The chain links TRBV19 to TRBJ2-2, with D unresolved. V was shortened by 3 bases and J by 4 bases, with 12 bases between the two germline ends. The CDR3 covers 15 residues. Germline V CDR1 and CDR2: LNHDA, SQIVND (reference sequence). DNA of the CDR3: TGTGCCAGTAGTATGGAGCAGACCATCACCGGGGAGCTGTTTTTT. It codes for CASSMEQTITGELFF.

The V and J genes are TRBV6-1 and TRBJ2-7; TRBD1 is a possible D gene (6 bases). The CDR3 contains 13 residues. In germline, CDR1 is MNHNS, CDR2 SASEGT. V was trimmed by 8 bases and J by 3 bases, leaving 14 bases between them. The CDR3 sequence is CASGDRLYYEQYF. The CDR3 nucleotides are TGTGCCAGCGGAGACAGGCTCTACTACGAGCAGTACTTC.

For the CDR3, the DNA is TGTGCCAGCAGGCTGGACAGCTTTAGCAATCAGCCCCAGCATTTT. It is translated as CASRLDSFSNQPQHF. This rearrangement joins TRBV6-5 to TRBJ1-5; a possible D gene is TRBD1 (6 bases). The CDR3 sequence is 15 residues long. Germline V CDR1 and CDR2: MNHEY, SVGAGI. Trimming took 6 bases from V and 0 from J, leaving 12 bases between them.

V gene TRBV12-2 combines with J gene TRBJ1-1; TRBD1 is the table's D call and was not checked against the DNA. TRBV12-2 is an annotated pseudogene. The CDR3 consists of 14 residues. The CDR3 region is CASRLGYRDREAFF. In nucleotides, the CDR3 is TGTGCAAGTCGCTTAGGCTACCGGGACAGGGAAGCTTTCTTT.

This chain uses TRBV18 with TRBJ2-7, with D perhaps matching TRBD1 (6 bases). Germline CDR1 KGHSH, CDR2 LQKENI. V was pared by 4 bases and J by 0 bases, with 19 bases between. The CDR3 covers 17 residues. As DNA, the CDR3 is TGTGCCAGCTCACTAAATGAGGATACAGGGAGCTCCTACGAGCAGTACTTC. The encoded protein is CASSLNEDTGSSYEQYF.

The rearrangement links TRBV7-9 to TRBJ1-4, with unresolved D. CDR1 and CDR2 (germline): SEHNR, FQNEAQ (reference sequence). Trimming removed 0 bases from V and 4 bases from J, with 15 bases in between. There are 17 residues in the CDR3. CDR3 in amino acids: CASSLAYPWESNEKLFF. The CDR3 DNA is TGTGCCAGCAGCTTAGCCTACCCCTGGGAGAGTAATGAAAAACTGTTTTTT.

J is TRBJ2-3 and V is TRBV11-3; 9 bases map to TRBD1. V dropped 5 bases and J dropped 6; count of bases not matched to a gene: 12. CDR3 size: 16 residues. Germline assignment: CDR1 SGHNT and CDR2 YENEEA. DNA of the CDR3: TGTGCCAGCAGCCACTCCGCCTGGACAGGGGCGGATACGCAGTATTTT. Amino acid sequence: CASSHSAWTGADTQYF.

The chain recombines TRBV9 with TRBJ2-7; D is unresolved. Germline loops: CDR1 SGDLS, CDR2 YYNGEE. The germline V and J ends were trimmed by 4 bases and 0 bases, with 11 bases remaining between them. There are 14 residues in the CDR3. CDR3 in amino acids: CASSPRRHSYEQYF. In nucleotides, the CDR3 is TGTGCCAGCAGCCCTCGGCGGCACTCCTACGAGCAGTACTTC.

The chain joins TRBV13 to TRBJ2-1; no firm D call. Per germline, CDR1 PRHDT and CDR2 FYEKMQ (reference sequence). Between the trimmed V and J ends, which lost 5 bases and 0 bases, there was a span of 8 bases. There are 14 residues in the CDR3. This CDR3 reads CASSRDSSYNEQFF. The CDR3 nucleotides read TGTGCCAGCAGCAGAGATAGCTCCTACAATGAGCAGTTCTTC.

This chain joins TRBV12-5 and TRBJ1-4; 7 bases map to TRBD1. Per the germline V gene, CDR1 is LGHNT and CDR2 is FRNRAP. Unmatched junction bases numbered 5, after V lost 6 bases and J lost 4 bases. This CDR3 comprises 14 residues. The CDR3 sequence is CASGQGTGNEKLFF. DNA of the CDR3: TGTGCTAGTGGACAGGGGACTGGTAATGAAAAACTGTTTTTT.

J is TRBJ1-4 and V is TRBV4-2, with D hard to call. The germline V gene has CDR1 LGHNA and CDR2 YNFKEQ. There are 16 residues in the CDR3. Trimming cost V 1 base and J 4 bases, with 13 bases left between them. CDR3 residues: CASSQVAATLNEKLFF. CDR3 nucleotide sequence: TGTGCCAGCAGCCAAGTGGCGGCTACACTTAATGAAAAACTGTTTTTT.

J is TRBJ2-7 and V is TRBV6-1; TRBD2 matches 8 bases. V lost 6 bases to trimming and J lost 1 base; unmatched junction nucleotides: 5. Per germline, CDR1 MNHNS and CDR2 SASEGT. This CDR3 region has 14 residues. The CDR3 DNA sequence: TGTGCCAGCAGGGGACTAGTGCCGTCCTACGAGCAGTACTTC. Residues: CASRGLVPSYEQYF.

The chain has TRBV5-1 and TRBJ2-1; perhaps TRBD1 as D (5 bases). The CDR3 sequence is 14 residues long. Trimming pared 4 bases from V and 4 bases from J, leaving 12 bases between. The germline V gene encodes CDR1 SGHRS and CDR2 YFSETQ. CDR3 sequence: CASSTYRSYNEQFF. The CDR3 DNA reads TGCGCCAGCAGCACCTACAGGTCATACAATGAGCAGTTCTTC.

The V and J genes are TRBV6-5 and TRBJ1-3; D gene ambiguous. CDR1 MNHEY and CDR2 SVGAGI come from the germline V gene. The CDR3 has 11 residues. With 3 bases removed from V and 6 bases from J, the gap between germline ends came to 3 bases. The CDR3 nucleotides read TGTGCCAGCAGTTATATAAACACCATATATTTT. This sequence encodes CASSYINTIYF.

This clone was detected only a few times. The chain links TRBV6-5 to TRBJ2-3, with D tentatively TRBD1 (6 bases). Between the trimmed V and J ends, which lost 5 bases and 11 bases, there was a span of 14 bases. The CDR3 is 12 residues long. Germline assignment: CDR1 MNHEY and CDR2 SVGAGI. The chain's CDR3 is CASSTARDKQYF. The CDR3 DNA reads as TGTGCCAGCAGTACGGCCCGGGACAAGCAGTATTTT.

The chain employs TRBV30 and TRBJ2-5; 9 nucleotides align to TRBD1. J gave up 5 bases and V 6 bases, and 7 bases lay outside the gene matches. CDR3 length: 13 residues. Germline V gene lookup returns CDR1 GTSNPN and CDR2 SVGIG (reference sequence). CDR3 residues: CACPLQGAETQYF. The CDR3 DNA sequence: TGTGCCTGTCCCCTACAGGGGGCGGAGACCCAGTACTTC.

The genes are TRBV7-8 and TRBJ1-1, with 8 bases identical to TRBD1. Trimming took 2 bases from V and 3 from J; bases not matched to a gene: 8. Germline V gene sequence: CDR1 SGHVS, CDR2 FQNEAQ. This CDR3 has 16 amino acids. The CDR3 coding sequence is TGTGCCAGCAGCTTAAGCGCGGGACAGGTCGACACTGAAGCTTTCTTT. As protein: CASSLSAGQVDTEAFF.

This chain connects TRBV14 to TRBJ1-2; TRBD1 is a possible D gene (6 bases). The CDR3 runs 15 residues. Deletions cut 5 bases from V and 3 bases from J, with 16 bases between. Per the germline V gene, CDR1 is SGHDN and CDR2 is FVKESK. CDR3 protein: CASSDRMTGDYGYTF. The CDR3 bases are TGTGCCAGCAGCGACCGAATGACAGGCGACTATGGCTACACCTTC.

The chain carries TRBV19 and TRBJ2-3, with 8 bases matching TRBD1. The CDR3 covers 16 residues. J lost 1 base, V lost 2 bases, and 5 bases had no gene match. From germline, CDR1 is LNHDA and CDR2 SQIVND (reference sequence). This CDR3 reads CASSILKGQGTDTQYF. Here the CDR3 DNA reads TGTGCCAGTAGTATACTAAAGGGACAGGGCACAGATACGCAGTATTTT.

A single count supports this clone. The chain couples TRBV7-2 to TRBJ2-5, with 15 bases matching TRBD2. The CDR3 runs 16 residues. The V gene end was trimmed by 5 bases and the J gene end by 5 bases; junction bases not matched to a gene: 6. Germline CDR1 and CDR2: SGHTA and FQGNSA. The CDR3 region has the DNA TGTGCCAGCAGCCCCAGGACTAGCGGGGGGGCGGAGACCCAGTACTTC. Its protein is CASSPRTSGGAETQYF.

CDR3 in DNA: TGTGCCTGCATGACAGGCTCCTACGAGCAGTACTTC. Translation gives CACMTGSYEQYF. The gene calls are TRBV30 and TRBJ2-7, with TRBD1 as a possible D gene (6 bases). Germline CDR1 GTSNPN, CDR2 SVGIG (reference sequence). V dropped 6 bases and J dropped 0 bases, with 9 bases sitting between them. The CDR3 loop spans 12 amino acids.

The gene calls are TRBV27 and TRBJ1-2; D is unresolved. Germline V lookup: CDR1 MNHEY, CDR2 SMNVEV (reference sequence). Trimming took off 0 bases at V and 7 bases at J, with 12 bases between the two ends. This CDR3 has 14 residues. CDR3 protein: CASSLSLETVGYTF. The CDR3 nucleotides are TGTGCCAGCAGTTTATCGTTAGAAACAGTTGGCTACACCTTC.

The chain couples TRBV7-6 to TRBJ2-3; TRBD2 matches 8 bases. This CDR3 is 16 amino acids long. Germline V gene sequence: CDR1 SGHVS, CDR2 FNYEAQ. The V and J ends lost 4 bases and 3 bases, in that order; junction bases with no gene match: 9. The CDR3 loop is CASSSPGTSRTDTQYF. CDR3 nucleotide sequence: TGTGCCAGCAGCTCACCCGGGACTAGTCGGACAGATACGCAGTATTTT.

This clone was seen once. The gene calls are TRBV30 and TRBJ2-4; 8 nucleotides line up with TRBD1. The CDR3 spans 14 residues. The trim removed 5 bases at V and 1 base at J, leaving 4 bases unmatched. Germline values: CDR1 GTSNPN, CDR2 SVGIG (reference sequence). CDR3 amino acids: CAWDRDRAKNIQYF. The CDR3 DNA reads TGTGCCTGGGACCGGGACAGGGCCAAAAACATTCAGTACTTC.

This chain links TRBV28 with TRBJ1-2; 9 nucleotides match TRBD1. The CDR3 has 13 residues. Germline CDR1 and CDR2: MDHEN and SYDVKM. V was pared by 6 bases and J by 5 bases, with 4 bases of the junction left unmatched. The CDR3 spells CASSEGQGYGYTF. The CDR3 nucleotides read TGTGCCAGCAGCGAGGGACAGGGTTATGGCTACACCTTC.

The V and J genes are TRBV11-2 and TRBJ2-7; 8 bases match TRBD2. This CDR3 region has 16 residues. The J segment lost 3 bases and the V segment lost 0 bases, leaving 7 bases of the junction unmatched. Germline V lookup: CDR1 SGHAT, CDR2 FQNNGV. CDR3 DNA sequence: TGTGCCAGCAGCTTAGATTGGACTAGCATCCTCTACGAGCAGTACTTC. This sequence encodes CASSLDWTSILYEQYF.